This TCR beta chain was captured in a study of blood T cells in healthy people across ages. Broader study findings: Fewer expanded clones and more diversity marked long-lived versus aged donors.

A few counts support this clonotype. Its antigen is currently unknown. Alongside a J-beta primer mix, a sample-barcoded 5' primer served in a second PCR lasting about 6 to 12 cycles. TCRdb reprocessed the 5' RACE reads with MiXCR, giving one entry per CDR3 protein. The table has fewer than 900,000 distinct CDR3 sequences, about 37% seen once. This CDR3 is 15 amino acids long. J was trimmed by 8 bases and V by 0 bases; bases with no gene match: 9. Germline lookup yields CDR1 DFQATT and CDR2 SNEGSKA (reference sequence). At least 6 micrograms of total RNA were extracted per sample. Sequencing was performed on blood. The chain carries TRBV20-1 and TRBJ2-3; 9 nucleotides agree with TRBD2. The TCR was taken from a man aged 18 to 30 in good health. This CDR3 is CSARDAGGAWGTQYF. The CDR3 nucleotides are TGCAGTGCTAGAGATGCGGGGGGGGCTTGGGGTACGCAGTATTTT.